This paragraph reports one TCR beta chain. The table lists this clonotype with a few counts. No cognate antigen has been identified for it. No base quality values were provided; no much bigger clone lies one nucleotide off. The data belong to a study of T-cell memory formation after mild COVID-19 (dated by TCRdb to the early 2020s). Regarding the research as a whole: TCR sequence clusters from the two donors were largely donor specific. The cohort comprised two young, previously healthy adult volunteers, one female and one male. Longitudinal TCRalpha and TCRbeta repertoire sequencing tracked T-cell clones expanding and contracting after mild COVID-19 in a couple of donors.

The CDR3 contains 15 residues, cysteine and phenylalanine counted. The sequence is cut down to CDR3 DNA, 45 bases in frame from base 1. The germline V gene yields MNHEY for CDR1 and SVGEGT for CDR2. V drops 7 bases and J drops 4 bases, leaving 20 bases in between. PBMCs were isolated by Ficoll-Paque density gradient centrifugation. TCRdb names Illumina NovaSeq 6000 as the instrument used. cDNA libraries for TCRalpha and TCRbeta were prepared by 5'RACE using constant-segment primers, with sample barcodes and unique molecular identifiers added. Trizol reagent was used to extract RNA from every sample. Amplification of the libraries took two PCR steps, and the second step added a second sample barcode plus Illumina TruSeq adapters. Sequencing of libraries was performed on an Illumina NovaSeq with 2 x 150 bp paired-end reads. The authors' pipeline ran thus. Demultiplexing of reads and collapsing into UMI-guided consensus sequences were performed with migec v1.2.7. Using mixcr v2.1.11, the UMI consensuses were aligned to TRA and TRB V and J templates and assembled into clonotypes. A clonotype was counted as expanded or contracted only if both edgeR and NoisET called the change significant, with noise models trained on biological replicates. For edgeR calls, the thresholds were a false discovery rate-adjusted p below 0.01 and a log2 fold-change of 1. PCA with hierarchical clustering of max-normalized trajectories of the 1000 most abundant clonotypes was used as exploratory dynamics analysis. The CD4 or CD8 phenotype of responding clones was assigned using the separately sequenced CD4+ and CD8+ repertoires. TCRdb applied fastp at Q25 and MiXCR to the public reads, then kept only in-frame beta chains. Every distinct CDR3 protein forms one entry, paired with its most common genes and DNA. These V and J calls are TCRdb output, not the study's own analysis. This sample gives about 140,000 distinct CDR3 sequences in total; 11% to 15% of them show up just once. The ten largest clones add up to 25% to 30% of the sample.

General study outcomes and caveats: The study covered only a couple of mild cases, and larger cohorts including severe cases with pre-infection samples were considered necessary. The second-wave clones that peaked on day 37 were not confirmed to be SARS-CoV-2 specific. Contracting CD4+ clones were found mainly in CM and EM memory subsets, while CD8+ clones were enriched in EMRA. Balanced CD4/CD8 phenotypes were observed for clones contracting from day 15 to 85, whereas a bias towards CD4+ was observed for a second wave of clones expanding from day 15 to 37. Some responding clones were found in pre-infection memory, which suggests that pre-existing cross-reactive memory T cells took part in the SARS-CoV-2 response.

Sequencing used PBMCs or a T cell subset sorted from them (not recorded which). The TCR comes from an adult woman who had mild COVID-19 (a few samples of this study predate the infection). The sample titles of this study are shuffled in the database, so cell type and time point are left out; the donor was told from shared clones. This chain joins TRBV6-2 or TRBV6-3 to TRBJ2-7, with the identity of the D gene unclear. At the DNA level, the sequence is TGTGCCAGCACCTACGTTGGGTCTGGAGAGTACGAGCAGTACTTC. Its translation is CASTYVGSGEYEQYF.